The entry below gives a single T cell receptor (beta chain) sequence along with its context. Antigen unknown. The sample comes from a study of cytotoxic CD8 clonotypes in ibrutinib-treated CLL. Overall study context: Patients: more than 10 relapsed/refractory, some 16 treatment-naive, 17 to 18 IGHV unmutated. Investigators reported approximately 25 partial and 2 complete responses; after median around 63 months, approximately 15 patients remained remitted and 12 progressed. Findings and caveats of the study: Before falling back toward baseline at progression, clonality had risen at the time of ibrutinib response. The clonality rise at ibrutinib response reflected private clonotype expansion.

Produced via immunoSEQ multiplex PCR; TCRdb's table is partial and in-frame only. Found here are some 150,000 clones, approximately 80% of them singletons; the top ten hold about 27%. CDR3 length: 17 amino acids. CDR1 and CDR2 (germline): SGHNT, YENEEA. Germline trimming cut 5 bases from V and 0 bases from J; bases unmatched to any gene: 11. Here the sequenced sample was PBMCs, taken after 12 months of ibrutinib treatment. This sequence joins TRBV11-3 and TRBJ2-7; 9 bases agree with TRBD2. The clonotype was recovered from a human donor with chronic lymphocytic leukemia. The CDR3: CASSPRGGGPLSYEQYF. CDR3 in DNA: TGTGCCAGCAGCCCGCGCGGGGGGGGACCACTCTCCTACGAGCAGTACTTC. Together with reference TRBV11-3 and TRBJ2-7, the CDR3 gives the full variable domain: EAGVVQSPRYKIIEKKQPVAFWCNPISGHNTLYWYLQNLGQGPELLIRYENEEAVDDSQLPKDRFSAERLKGVDSTLKIQPAELGDSAVYLCASSPRGGGPLSYEQYFGPGTRLTVT.